These 26 T cell receptor beta chains came from one sample sequenced in a study of CXCR3-negative and CXCR3-positive naive CD8 T cells. Findings and limits, study-wide: TRB CDR3s of CXCR3-positive naive cells were more hydrophobic than those of CXCR3-negative naive cells.

Their target antigens are unknown. Researchers prepared the TRB cDNA libraries using 5' RACE with UMI labels. TCRdb reprocessed the 5' RACE reads, keeping one entry per CDR3 protein, no DNA. Across 150,000 to 180,000 distinct CDR3 sequences, the top ten clones capture approximately 0.5% of the sample. The sample was naive CXCR3+ CD8+ T cells from blood. Stated subset: CD45RO-CCR7+CD27+CD95- naive CD8+ T cells expressing CXCR3 (TNR3+). These receptors came from a human donor in good health. Some clones in this sample may be carry-over from other donors' samples.

The V and J genes are TRBV2 and TRBJ2-6; TCRdb indicates TRBD1, and absent DNA this call remains unverified. Germline V gene lookup returns CDR1 SNHLY and CDR2 FYNNEI. The CDR3 runs 15 residues. The CDR3 here is CASRASGSGANVLTF.

The CDR3 here is CASSPAGGYNEQYF. The J gene is TRBJ2-7, the V gene TRBV19; no DNA is available, so the TRBD2 call from TCRdb remains unchecked. The CDR3 covers 14 residues. Germline values: CDR1 LNHDA, CDR2 SQIVND (reference sequence).

The chain combines TRBV4-1 with TRBJ2-1; no DNA is available, so the TRBD2 call from TCRdb remains unchecked. The CDR3 length is 15 residues. Germline CDR1 is MGHRA and CDR2 is YSYEKL. CDR3 sequence: CASSQGTSGGLEQFF.

J is TRBJ2-1 and V is TRBV7-9; TCRdb names TRBD1, which stays unverified in the absence of DNA. This CDR3 region has 13 residues. Germline V gene data show CDR1 as SEHNR and CDR2 as FQNEAQ (reference sequence). CDR3: CASSLGAGNEQFF.

The rearrangement links TRBV28 to TRBJ1-3; TCRdb gives TRBD1 as the D gene, but with no DNA this cannot be confirmed. Germline V gene data show CDR1 as MDHEN and CDR2 as SYDVKM. The CDR3 contains 19 residues. The CDR3 sequence is CASSSILRGQGASGNTIYF.

This chain uses TRBV5-1 with TRBJ2-1; TCRdb's D gene call, TRBD2, goes unchecked for lack of DNA. The CDR3 is 14 residues long. CDR1 SGHRS and CDR2 YFSETQ come from the germline V gene. CDR3 protein: CASSTTSGSGEQFF.

The chain uses TRBV4-2 and TRBJ2-7; lacking DNA, the TRBD2 call made by TCRdb goes unchecked. Germline CDR1 and CDR2: LGHNA and YNFKEQ. The CDR3 contains 16 residues. The CDR3 reads CASSQTSGGAFYEQYF.

This chain joins TRBV28 and TRBJ1-2; the TRBD1 assignment by TCRdb is unverifiable without DNA. The CDR3 runs 14 residues. Germline values: CDR1 MDHEN, CDR2 SYDVKM. The CDR3 loop reads CASSLLGPGYGYTF.

The rearrangement joins TRBV6-5 to TRBJ2-1; no DNA is available, so the TRBD1 call from TCRdb remains unchecked. The CDR3 is made up of 17 amino acids. Germline CDR1 is MNHEY and CDR2 is SVGAGI. The CDR3 spells CASSYSTGRGHYNEQFF.

The rearrangement links TRBV7-8 to TRBJ1-5. There are 13 residues in the CDR3. Germline CDR1 is SGHVS and CDR2 is FQNEAQ. The chain's CDR3 is CASSLRSNQPQHF.

CDR3 region: CASSFVGAHYEQYF. The chain is built from TRBV7-9 and TRBJ2-7. Germline lookup yields CDR1 SEHNR and CDR2 FQNEAQ (reference sequence). CDR3 size: 14 residues.

The chain carries TRBV29-1 and TRBJ2-7. Germline CDR1 is SQVTM and CDR2 is ANQGSEA. The length of the CDR3 is 12 residues. The CDR3 is CSVVGTSYEQYF.

The chain couples TRBV15 to TRBJ2-5; with no DNA, the TCRdb D assignment of TRBD2 cannot be verified. The CDR3 extends over 15 amino acids. CDR1 LNHNV and CDR2 YYDKDF come from the germline V gene (reference sequence). CDR3 sequence reads: CATSREGLAGETQYF. The full variable domain, in which reference TRBV15 and TRBJ2-5 provide the parts outside the CDR3, is DAMVIQNPRYQVTQFGKPVTLSCSQTLNHNVMYWYQQKSSQAPKLLFHYYDKDFNNEADTPDNFQSRRPNTSFCFLDIRSPGLGDTAMYLCATSREGLAGETQYFGPGTRLLVL.

CDR3 sequence reads: CASSADPFGYEQYF. The chain has TRBV6-2 or TRBV6-3 and TRBJ2-7; the TCRdb call, TRBD1, lacks DNA for checking. The CDR3 is 14 residues long. The germline CDR1 and CDR2 sequences are MNHEY and SVGEGT.

The chain has TRBV7-9 and TRBJ2-1; TCRdb indicates TRBD2, and absent DNA this call remains unverified. This CDR3 is 15 amino acids long. CDR1 is SEHNR and CDR2 is FQNEAQ in the germline V gene (reference sequence). This chain's CDR3 is CASRLLGTKYNEQFF. Together with reference TRBV7-9 and TRBJ2-1, the CDR3 gives the full variable domain: DTGVSQNPRHKITKRGQNVTFRCDPISEHNRLYWYRQTLGQGPEFLTYFQNEAQLEKSRLLSDRFSAERPKGSFSTLEIQRTEQGDSAMYLCASRLLGTKYNEQFFGPGTRLTVL.

The gene calls are TRBV6-4 and TRBJ2-1; the D gene TCRdb calls, TRBD2, cannot be checked with no DNA. Germline V gene sequence: CDR1 MRHNA, CDR2 SNTAGT. CDR3 length equals 16 residues. The CDR3: CASSDQSTAGVNEQFF.

The chain combines TRBV28 with TRBJ2-7; lacking DNA, the TRBD2 call made by TCRdb goes unchecked. Germline values: CDR1 MDHEN, CDR2 SYDVKM. This CDR3 spans 15 amino acids. CDR3 amino acids: CASIIKGRPHYEQYF.

This chain connects TRBV5-1 to TRBJ2-7. This CDR3 is 14 amino acids long. Germline CDR1 SGHRS, CDR2 YFSETQ. CDR3 sequence: CASSPDGPDYEQYF.

The J gene is TRBJ2-7, the V gene TRBV20-1; TCRdb calls TRBD1, which cannot be checked without DNA. CDR1 and CDR2 from the germline V gene are DFQATT and SNEGSKA (reference sequence). This CDR3 contains 14 residues. CDR3 in amino acids: CSARDLDEGAQQYF.

The CDR3 here is CAHAGGYRAEQFF. The chain links TRBV28 to TRBJ2-1; the TCRdb D gene call, TRBD2, has no DNA to confirm it. This CDR3 is built from 13 residues. The germline gives CDR1 MDHEN, CDR2 SYDVKM.

This chain connects TRBV7-2 to TRBJ2-7. The CDR3 sequence is 14 residues long. Per the germline V gene, CDR1 is SGHTA and CDR2 is FQGNSA. This chain's CDR3 is CASSYTRHLVEQYF.

The chain links TRBV11-3 to TRBJ2-2. Germline V gene data show CDR1 as SGHNT and CDR2 as YENEEA. The CDR3 runs to 13 residues. CDR3 sequence: CASSLSFVEELFF.

CDR3 residues: CASSLGASGSLYEQFF. The chain has TRBV11-1 and TRBJ2-1; TCRdb picks TRBD2, but there is no DNA to check that call. The CDR3 runs to 16 residues. CDR1 is SGHAT and CDR2 is FQDESV in the germline V gene (reference sequence).

The V gene is TRBV15, the J gene TRBJ2-1. The CDR3 length is 15 residues. The germline CDR1 and CDR2 sequences are LNHNV and YYDKDF (reference sequence). The CDR3 loop reads CATSRDRRLYNEQFF.

This chain joins TRBV29-1 and TRBJ2-1; TCRdb names TRBD1, which stays unverified in the absence of DNA. CDR3 length equals 15 residues. CDR1 is SQVTM and CDR2 is ANQGSEA in the germline V gene. Here the CDR3 reads CSVSGPGSPIREQFF.

The chain joins TRBV15 to TRBJ2-2; absent DNA, TCRdb's TRBD1 call cannot be checked. CDR3 length: 15 residues. The germline CDR1 and CDR2 sequences are LNHNV and YYDKDF (reference sequence). Here the CDR3 reads CATSTRRTGTGELFF.